What follows are 6 T cell receptor beta chains derived from one specimen sequenced in a study of cytomegalovirus exposure and HLA in healthy donors. Both 60 Vbeta primers and 13 Jbeta primers went into the PCR. Sequencing was performed with immunoSEQ multiplex PCR; in TCRdb, only in-frame clones are kept and a portion is missing. Of over 150,000 clones detected, around 80% appear once; the ten largest clones hold roughly 1.4%. Material: PBMCs. These receptor sequences come from a man younger than 35 in good health and CMV-seronegative.

A remark on this clone: Distinct nucleotide sequences in the sample also encode this CDR3. The V call is TRBV9, the J call TRBJ1-5; D remains ambiguous. V lost 3 bases, J lost 7 bases, and 11 bases lay in between. This CDR3 has 13 residues. Germline V lookup: CDR1 SGDLS, CDR2 YYNGEE. For the CDR3, the DNA is TGTGCCAGCAGCGGCGGGGTGGGGCAGCCCCAGCATTTT. Protein product: CASSGGVGQPQHF.

The V and J genes are TRBV18 and TRBJ2-3; 8 nucleotides align to TRBD1. V dropped 0 bases and J dropped 3; count of bases not matched to a gene: 5. Germline CDR1 reads KGHSH; CDR2 reads LQKENI. The CDR3 covers 16 residues. The CDR3 sequence: CASSPPGTGKTDTQYF. CDR3 in DNA: TGTGCCAGCTCACCACCCGGGACAGGAAAGACAGATACGCAGTATTTT.

The chain joins TRBV2 to TRBJ2-1, with TRBD2 identical over 7 bases. The V gene end was trimmed by 8 bases and the J gene end by 7 bases; junction bases not matched to a gene: 8. Germline CDR1 is SNHLY and CDR2 is FYNNEI. This CDR3 has 13 amino acids. CDR3 sequence reads: CASRNQLANEQFF. The CDR3 DNA is TGTGCCAGCCGAAATCAACTAGCGAATGAGCAGTTCTTC.

This chain uses TRBV2 with TRBJ2-5, with 15 bases matching TRBD2. Germline V gene lookup returns CDR1 SNHLY and CDR2 FYNNEI. The CDR3 runs 16 residues. After removal of 6 bases from V and 2 bases from J, the junction contained 4 bases not matched to a gene. As DNA, the CDR3 is TGTGCCAGCAGGAGAGGACTAGCGGGAGGGCAAGAGACCCAGTACTTC. Translating gives CASRRGLAGGQETQYF.

The chain combines TRBV29-1 with TRBJ2-1; no clear D. The ends were cut back, 7 bases at V and 6 bases at J, with 19 bases in the middle. The CDR3 consists of 14 residues. From germline, CDR1 is SQVTM and CDR2 ANQGSEA. For the CDR3, the DNA is TGCAGCGCAGACTCCCCTAGGCGGTTCAATGAGCAGTTCTTC. It specifies CSADSPRRFNEQFF.

The chain combines TRBV11-2 with TRBJ2-7; D is possibly TRBD2 (5 bases). Germline V gene sequence: CDR1 SGHAT, CDR2 FQNNGV. This CDR3 is built from 12 residues. V shed 3 bases and J shed 6 bases, with 9 bases lying between them. CDR3 protein: CASSFRGAEQYF. In DNA form, the CDR3 reads TGTGCCAGCAGCTTCCGGGGAGCCGAGCAGTACTTC. Filled out from reference TRBV11-2 and TRBJ2-7, the complete variable domain reads EAGVAQSPRYKIIEKRQSVAFWCNPISGHATLYWYQQILGQGPKLLIQFQNNGVVDDSQLPKDRFSAERLKGVDSTLKIQPAKLEDSAVYLCASSFRGAEQYFGPGTRLTVT.